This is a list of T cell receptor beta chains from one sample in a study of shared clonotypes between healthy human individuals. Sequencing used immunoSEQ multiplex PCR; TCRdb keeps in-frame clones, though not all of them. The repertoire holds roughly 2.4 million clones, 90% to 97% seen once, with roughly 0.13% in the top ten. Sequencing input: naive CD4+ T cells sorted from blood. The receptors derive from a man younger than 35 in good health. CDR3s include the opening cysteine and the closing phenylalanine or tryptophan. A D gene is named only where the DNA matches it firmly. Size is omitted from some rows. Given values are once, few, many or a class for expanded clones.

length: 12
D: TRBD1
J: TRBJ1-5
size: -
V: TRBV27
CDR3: CASSTNRGPQHF
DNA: TGTGCCAGCAGTACAAACAGGGGACCCCAGCATTTT

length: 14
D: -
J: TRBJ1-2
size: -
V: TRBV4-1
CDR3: CASSRPGSYYGYTF
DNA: TGCGCCAGCAGCCGGCCAGGAAGTTACTATGGCTACACCTTC

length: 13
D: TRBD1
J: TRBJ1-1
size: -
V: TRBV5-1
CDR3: CASSLSTGTEAFF
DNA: TGCGCCAGCAGCTTATCGACAGGGACTGAAGCTTTCTTT

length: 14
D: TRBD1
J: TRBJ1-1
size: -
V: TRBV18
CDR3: CASSPRTGNTEAFF
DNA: TGTGCCAGCTCACCTCGGACAGGGAACACTGAAGCTTTCTTT

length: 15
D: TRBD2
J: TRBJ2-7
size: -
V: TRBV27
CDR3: CASSFRLAGVYEQYF
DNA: TGTGCCAGCAGTTTCCGACTAGCGGGAGTCTACGAGCAGTACTTC

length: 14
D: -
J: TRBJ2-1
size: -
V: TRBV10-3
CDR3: CAISSLGGTDEQFF
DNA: TGTGCCATCAGTTCATTGGGGGGAACCGATGAGCAGTTCTTC

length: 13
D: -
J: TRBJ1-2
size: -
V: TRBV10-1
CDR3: CASMIPRGYGYTF
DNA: TGCGCCAGCATGATCCCTCGGGGCTATGGCTACACCTTC

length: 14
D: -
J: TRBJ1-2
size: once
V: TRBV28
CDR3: CASTRDKLNYGYTF
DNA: TGTGCCAGCACACGGGACAAGCTTAACTATGGCTACACCTTC

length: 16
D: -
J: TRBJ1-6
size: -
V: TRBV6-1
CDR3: CASSARGPRGNSPLHF
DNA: TGTGCCAGCAGTGCGAGAGGACCAAGAGGTAATTCACCCCTCCACTTT

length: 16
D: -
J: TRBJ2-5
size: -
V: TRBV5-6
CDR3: CASSLGQGTTQETQYF
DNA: TGTGCCAGCAGCTTGGGCCAAGGGACCACACAAGAGACCCAGTACTTC

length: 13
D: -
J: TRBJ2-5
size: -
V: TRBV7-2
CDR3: CASSLSGQETQYF
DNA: TGTGCCAGCAGTCTTAGCGGCCAAGAGACCCAGTACTTC

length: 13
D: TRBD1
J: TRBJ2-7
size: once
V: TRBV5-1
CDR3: CASSGTRGNEQYF
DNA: TGCGCCAGCAGCGGAACCAGGGGGAACGAGCAGTACTTC

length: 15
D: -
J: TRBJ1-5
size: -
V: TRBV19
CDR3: CASTLGQVSNQPQHF
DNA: TGTGCCAGTACCCTGGGTCAGGTTAGCAATCAGCCCCAGCATTTT

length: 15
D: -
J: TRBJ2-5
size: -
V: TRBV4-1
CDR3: CASSLLTGAQETQYF
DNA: TGCGCCAGCAGCCTGCTGACGGGAGCTCAAGAGACCCAGTACTTC

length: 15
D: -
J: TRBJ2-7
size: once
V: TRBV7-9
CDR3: CASSSIGGGEGKQYF
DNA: TGTGCCAGCAGCTCTATTGGGGGCGGAGAGGGGAAGCAGTACTTC

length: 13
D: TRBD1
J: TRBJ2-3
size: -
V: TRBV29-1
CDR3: CSVDGQATDTQYF
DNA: TGCAGCGTAGATGGACAGGCCACAGATACGCAGTATTTT

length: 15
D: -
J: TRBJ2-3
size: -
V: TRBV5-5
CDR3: CASSLRRTTTDTQYF
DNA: TGTGCCAGCAGCTTGAGACGCACTACCACAGATACGCAGTATTTT

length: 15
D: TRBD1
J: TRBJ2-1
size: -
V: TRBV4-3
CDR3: CASSQDTGVYNEQFF
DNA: TGCGCCAGCAGCCAAGATACAGGGGTCTACAATGAGCAGTTCTTC

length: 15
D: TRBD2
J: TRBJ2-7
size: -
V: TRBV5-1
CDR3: CASRFLAGDSYEQYF
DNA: TGCGCCAGCAGGTTCCTAGCGGGGGACTCCTACGAGCAGTACTTC

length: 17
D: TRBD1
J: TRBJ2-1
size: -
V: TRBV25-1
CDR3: CASSGSTAGGSYNEQFF
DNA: TGTGCCAGCAGTGGCAGTACAGCAGGGGGCTCCTACAATGAGCAGTTCTTC

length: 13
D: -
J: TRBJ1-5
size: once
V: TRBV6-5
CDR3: CASSSYGNQPQHF
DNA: TGTGCCAGCAGCTCATATGGCAATCAGCCCCAGCATTTT

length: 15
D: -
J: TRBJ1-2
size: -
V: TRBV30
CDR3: CAWSALVAGNYGYTF
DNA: TGTGCCTGGAGTGCCCTGGTGGCAGGGAACTATGGCTACACCTTC

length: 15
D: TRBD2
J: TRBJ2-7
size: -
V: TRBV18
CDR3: CASSPPGLATYEQYF
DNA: TGTGCCAGCTCACCACCGGGACTAGCGACCTACGAGCAGTACTTC

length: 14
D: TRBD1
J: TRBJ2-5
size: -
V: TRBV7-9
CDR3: CASSLTGTEETQYF
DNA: TGTGCCAGCAGCTTGACTGGGACAGAAGAGACCCAGTACTTC

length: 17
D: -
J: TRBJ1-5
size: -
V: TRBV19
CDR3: CASGPGQGPWGNQPQHF
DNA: TGTGCCAGTGGGCCGGGACAAGGGCCTTGGGGCAATCAGCCCCAGCATTTT

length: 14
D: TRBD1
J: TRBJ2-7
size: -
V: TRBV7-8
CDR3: CASSFGTGSREQYF
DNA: TGTGCCAGCAGCTTCGGGACAGGGTCTAGGGAGCAGTACTTC

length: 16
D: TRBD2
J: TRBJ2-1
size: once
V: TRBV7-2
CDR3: CASSLARTSGLNEQFF
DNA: TGTGCCAGCAGCTTAGCCCGGACTAGCGGCCTCAATGAGCAGTTCTTC

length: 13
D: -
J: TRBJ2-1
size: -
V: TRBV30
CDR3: CAWTPWSWDEQFF
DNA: TGTGCCTGGACCCCTTGGAGCTGGGATGAGCAGTTCTTC

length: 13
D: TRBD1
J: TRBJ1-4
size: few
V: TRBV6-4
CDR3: CASPDRGWEKLFF
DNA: TGTGCCAGCCCGGACAGGGGATGGGAAAAACTGTTTTTT

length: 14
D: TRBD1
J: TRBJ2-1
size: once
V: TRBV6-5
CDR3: CASSRDRVEGEQFF
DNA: TGTGCCAGCAGCCGGGACAGGGTAGAAGGTGAGCAGTTCTTC

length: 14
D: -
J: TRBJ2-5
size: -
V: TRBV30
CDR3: CAWKTGGGTETQYF
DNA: TGTGCCTGGAAAACTGGGGGCGGGACAGAGACCCAGTACTTC

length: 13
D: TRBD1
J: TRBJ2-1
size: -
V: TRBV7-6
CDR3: CASSSDRNNEQFF
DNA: TGTGCCAGCAGCTCGGACAGGAACAATGAGCAGTTCTTC